This T cell receptor beta chain comes out of a study of regulatory T cells in long-lasting Graves disease. This clonotype was counted ten times or more. Building the TCR beta libraries relied on iRepertoire HTBI primers, and CDR3 regions underwent Arm-PCR. Via MiXCR, TCRdb re-called the multiplex PCR reads, giving one row per CDR3 protein. Here the sample spans around 420,000 distinct CDR3 sequences, approximately 15% being singletons. V lost 5 bases to trimming and J lost 4 bases, with 22 bases between them. The CDR3 has 17 residues. The germline gives CDR1 SGHTA, CDR2 FQGNSA. Noted time point: newly diagnosed GD, antithyroid drugs for less than 3 months. The TCR library was made from RNA extracted from PBMCs. From each patient, roughly 9 milliliters of peripheral blood was drawn and collected into an EDTA anticoagulant tube. The same sample was also used in a study of T cells in Graves' hyperthyroidism and ophthalmopathy.

Here the sequenced sample was peripheral blood mononuclear cells (PBMCs), taken at new diagnosis, from a patient treated with antithyroid drugs. The chain uses TRBV7-2 and TRBJ2-3; D may be TRBD1 or TRBD2 (5 bases each). The TCR originated in a woman aged 35 to 49 with Graves disease. The CDR3 here is CASSPWGGPDLADTQYF. DNA for the CDR3: TGTGCCAGCAGCCCATGGGGCGGTCCGGACTTGGCAGATACGCAGTATTTT.